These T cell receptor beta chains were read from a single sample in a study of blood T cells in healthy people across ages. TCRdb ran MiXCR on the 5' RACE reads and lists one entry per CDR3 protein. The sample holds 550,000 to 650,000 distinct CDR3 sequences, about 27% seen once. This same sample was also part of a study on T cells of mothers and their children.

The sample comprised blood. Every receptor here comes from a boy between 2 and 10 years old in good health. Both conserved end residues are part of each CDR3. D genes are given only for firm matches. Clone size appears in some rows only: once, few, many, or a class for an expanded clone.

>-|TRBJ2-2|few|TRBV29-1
TGCAGCGTTGAATTGCCACAGCTGAACACCGGGGAGCTGTTTTTT
CSVELPQLNTGELFF
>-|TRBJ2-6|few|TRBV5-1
TGCGCCAGCAGCTTGGAACAGTCTGGGGCCAACGTCCTGACTTTC
CASSLEQSGANVLTF
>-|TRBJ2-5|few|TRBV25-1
TGTGCCAGCAGTGAAATTCGAAGGACTAACCAAGAGACCCAGTACTTC
CASSEIRRTNQETQYF
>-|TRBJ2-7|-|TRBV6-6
TGTGCCAGCAGTTACTCGGGGGCCGCTAAATCCTACGAGCAGTACTTC
CASSYSGAAKSYEQYF
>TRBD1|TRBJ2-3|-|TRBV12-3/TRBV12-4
TGTGCCAGCAGTTTTGGACAGGGGTACACAGATACGCAGTATTTT
CASSFGQGYTDTQYF
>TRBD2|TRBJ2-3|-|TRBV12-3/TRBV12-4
TGTGCCAGCAGTTTTTCACTAGCGGGGCTAGATACGCAGTATTTT
CASSFSLAGLDTQYF
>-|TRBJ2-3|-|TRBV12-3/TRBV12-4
TGTGCCAGCAGTTTTCGAGGATCAGATACGCAGTATTTT
CASSFRGSDTQYF
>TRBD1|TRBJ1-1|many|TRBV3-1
TGTGCCAGCAGCCAAGTACAGGGGGCCTCTGAAGCTTTCTTT
CASSQVQGASEAFF
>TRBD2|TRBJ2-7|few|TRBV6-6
TGTGCCAGCAGACCTACGGGACTAGCGGGAGAGGGCGAGCAGTACTTC
CASRPTGLAGEGEQYF
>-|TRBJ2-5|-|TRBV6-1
TGTGCCAGCAGTGAAAACGCAGAGACCCAGTACTTC
CASSENAETQYF
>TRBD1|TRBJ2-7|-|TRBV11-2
TGTGCCAGCACAGGGGGTCTCTACGAGCAGTACTTC
CASTGGLYEQYF
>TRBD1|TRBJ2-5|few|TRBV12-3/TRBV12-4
TGTGCCACCCCGGACAGGGGCACGGAGACCCAGTACTTC
CATPDRGTETQYF
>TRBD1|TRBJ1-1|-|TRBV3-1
TGTGCCAGCAGCATCCGGACAGGGGGCGAGAATGAAGCTTTCTTT
CASSIRTGGENEAFF
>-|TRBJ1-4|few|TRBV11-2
TGTGCCAGCAGCGCGGGACAATTTGCAACTAATGAAAAACTGTTTTTT
CASSAGQFATNEKLFF
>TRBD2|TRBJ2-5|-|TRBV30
TGTGCCTGGACCCCCGTTAGCGGGGGGAGGAAGACCCAGTACTTC
CAWTPVSGGRKTQYF
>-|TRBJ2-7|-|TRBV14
TGTGCCAGCAGCCCGTATACCGGGACGGGGGAGAACGAGCAGTACTTC
CASSPYTGTGENEQYF
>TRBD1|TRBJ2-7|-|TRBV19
TGTGCCAGTACCTTGACAGGGGCGAGCTACGAGCAGTACTTC
CASTLTGASYEQYF
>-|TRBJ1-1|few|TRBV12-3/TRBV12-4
TGTGCCAGCAGTTTGGGGCCGGTGTCCCGGGACACTGAAGCTTTCTTT
CASSLGPVSRDTEAFF
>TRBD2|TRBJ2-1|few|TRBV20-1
TGCAGTGCTAGAGGGCCTAGCGGGAGGGCCGGGAATGAGCAGTTCTTC
CSARGPSGRAGNEQFF
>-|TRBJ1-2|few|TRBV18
TGTGCCAGCTCACCAGGTCGGGCAGAGCAGAATGGCTACACCTTC
CASSPGRAEQNGYTF
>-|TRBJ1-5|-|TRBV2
TGTGCCAGCGGGTTAGGACTACAACGAAATCAGCCCCAGCATTTT
CASGLGLQRNQPQHF
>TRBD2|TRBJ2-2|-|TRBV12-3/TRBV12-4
TGTGCCAGGGACTCTACAGCGGGAGTCGCCACCGGGGAGCTGTTTTTT
CARDSTAGVATGELFF
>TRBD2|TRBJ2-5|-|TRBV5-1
TGCGCCAGCAGCTCCGGGACTAGCGGGACTCAAGAGACCCAGTACTTC
CASSSGTSGTQETQYF
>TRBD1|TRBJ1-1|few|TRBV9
TGTGCCAGCACCTCTACAGGGGCCGGCACTGAAGCTTTCTTT
CASTSTGAGTEAFF
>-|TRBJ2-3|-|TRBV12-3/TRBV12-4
TGTGCCAGCAGATTAACAGATACGCAGTATTTT
CASRLTDTQYF
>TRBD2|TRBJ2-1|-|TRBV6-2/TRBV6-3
TGTGCCAGCAGCCCTTTTCTAGCGGGAGAGTTCTTC
CASSPFLAGEFF
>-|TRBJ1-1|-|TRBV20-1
TGCAGTGCTAGAGGTGGAGTCATGAACACTGAAGCTTTCTTT
CSARGGVMNTEAFF
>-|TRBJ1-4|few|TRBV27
TGTGCCAGCACCCATCGGGCGGACCTTGCAACTAATGAAAAACTGTTTTTT
CASTHRADLATNEKLFF
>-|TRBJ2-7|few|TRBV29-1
TGCAGCGTTGAAGACAGGGATGCTTACGAGCAGTACTTC
CSVEDRDAYEQYF
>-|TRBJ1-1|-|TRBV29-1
TGCAGCGTTCCCCGGGGGGGCACTGAAGCTTTCTTT
CSVPRGGTEAFF
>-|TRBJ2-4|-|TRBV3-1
TGTGCCAGCAGCCAAGTTAGACGGGGGTCCAAAAACATTCAGTACTTC
CASSQVRRGSKNIQYF
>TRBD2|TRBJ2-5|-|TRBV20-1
TGCAGTGCTAGAGACCCTAGCGGTATCCAAGAGACCCAGTACTTC
CSARDPSGIQETQYF
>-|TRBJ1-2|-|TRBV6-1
TGTGCCAGCAGTGAAGCAGAACAGGGTATCAATGGCTACACCTTC
CASSEAEQGINGYTF
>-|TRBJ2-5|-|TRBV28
TGTGCCAGCAGCTTACCCCAGCGGAGGTCCCGGGAGACCCAGTACTTC
CASSLPQRRSRETQYF
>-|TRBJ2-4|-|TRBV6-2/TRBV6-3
TGTGCCAGCAGTTACCTGGCGGGGGCAAACATTCAGTACTTC
CASSYLAGANIQYF
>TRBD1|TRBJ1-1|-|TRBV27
TGTGCCAGCAGGACAGGGACCAACACTGAAGCTTTCTTT
CASRTGTNTEAFF
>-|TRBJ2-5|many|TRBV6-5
TGTGCCAGCAGTTACTCATACGGGGAAGGGGGAGAGACCCAGTACTTC
CASSYSYGEGGETQYF
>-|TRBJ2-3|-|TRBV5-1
TGCGCCAGCAGCTTGGGAGTGTCGGGAGATACGCAGTATTTT
CASSLGVSGDTQYF
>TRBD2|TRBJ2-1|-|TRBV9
TGTGCCAGCAGCGTAGGTCCCGGAAGCGGGGTTGAGCAGTTCTTC
CASSVGPGSGVEQFF
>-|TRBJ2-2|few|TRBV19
TGTGCCAGTAGTGTACGCGCGAACACCGGGGAGCTGTTTTTT
CASSVRANTGELFF
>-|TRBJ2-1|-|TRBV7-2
TGTGCCTGCAGCTTATCCACTATAAAGGGAGGTGGTAATGAGCAGTTCTTC
CACSLSTIKGGGNEQFF
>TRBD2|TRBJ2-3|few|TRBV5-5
TGTGCCAGCAGCCTCGGGGTAGCGGGGGCAGATACGCAGTATTTT
CASSLGVAGADTQYF
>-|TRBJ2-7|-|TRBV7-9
TGTGCCAGCGCCACCCTTAGGGGGTCTATCTACGAGCAGTACTTC
CASATLRGSIYEQYF
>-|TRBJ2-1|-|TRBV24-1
TGTGCCACCAGTGAGTCTCCAGGGGAATGGGAGAATGAGCAGTTCTTC
CATSESPGEWENEQFF
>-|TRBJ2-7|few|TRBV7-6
TGTGCCAGCAGCGCCTCAGGGGGGGTCACAGCCTACGAGCAGTACTTC
CASSASGGVTAYEQYF
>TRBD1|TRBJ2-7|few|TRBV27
TGTGCCAGCAGCCTGACTCGGACAGGACCGATCTACGAGCAGTACTTC
CASSLTRTGPIYEQYF
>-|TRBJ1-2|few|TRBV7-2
TGTGCCAGCAGCTTATACAGGAGCTCCTATGGCTACACCTTC
CASSLYRSSYGYTF
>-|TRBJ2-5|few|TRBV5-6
TGTGCCAGCAGCTTTTCGCCAGCCCCAGAAGAGACCCAGTACTTC
CASSFSPAPEETQYF
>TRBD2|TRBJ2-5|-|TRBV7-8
TGTGCCAGCAGCTGGACAAAGTCCCTAGCGGGGAGCCAAGAGACCCAGTACTTC
CASSWTKSLAGSQETQYF
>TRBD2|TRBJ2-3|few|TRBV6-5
TGTGCCAGCAGTTACTTAGCGGGAGGGAGCACAGATACGCAGTATTTT
CASSYLAGGSTDTQYF
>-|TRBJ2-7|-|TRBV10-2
TGCGCCAGCAGTTCACAGGGTCCCTACGAGCAGTACTTC
CASSSQGPYEQYF
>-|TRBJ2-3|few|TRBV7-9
TGTGCCAGCAGGGAAGCGAGCACAGATACGCAGTATTTT
CASREASTDTQYF